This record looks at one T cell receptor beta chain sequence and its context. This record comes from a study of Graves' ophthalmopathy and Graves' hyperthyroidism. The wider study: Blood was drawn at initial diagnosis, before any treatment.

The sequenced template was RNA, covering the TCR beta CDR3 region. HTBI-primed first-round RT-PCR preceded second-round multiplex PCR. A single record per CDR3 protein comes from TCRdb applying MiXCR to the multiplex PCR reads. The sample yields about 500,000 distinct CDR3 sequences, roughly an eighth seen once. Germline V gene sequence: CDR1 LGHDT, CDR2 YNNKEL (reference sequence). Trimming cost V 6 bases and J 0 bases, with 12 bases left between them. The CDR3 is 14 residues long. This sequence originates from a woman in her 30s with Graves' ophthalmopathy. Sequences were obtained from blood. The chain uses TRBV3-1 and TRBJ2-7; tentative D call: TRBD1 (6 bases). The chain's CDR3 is CASSLDSISYEQYF. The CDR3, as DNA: TGTGCCAGCAGTCTGGACAGCATCTCCTACGAGCAGTACTTC.